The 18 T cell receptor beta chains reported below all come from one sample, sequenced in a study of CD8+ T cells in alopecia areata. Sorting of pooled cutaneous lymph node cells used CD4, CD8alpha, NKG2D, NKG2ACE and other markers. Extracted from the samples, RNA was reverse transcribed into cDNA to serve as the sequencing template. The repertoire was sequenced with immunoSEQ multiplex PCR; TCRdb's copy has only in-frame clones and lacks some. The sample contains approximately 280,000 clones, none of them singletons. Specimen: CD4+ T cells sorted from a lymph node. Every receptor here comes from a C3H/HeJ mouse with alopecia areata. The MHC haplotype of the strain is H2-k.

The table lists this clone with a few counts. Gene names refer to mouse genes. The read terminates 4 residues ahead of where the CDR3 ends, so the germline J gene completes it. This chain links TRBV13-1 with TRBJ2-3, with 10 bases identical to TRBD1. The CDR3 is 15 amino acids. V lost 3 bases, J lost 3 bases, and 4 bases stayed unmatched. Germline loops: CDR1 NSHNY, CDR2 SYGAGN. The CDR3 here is CASSGGQGNAETLYF. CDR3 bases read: TGTGCCAGCAGTGGGGGACAGGGGAACGCAGAA.

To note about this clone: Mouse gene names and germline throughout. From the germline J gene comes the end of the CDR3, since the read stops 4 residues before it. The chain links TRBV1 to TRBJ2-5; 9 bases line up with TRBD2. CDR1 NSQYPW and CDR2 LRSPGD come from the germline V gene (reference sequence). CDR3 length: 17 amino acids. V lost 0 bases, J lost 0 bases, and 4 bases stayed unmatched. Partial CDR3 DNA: TGCACCTGCAGTGCAGATGGCTGGGGGGGTAACCAAGAC. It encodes CTCSADGWGGNQD. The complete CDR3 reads CTCSADGWGGNQDTQYF. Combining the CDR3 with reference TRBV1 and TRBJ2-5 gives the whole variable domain VTLLEQNPRWRLVPRGQAVNLRCILKNSQYPWMSWYQQDLQKQLQWLFTLRSPGDKEVKSLPGADYLATRVTDTELRLQVANMSQGRTLYCTCSADGWGGNQDTQYFGPGTRLLVL.

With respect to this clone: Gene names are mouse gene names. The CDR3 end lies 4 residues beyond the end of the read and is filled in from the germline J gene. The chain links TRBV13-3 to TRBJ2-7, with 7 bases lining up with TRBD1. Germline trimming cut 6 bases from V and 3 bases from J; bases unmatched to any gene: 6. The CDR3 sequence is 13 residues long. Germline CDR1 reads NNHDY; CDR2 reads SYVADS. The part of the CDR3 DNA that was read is TGTGCCAGCACCCCGGGACAGAACTAT. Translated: CASTPGQNY. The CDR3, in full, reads CASTPGQNYEQYF.

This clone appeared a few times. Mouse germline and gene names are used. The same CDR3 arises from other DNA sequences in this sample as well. Partial CDR3 DNA: TGTGCCAGCAGCCCTGGGACAGGGGATTCCTATAATTCGCCC. Translated: CASSPGTGDSYNSP. Given in full, the CDR3 is CASSPGTGDSYNSPLYF. The rearrangement uses TRBV19 and TRBJ1-6, with 10 bases matching TRBD1. The CDR3 end lies 3 residues beyond the end of the read and is filled in from the germline J gene. TRBJ1-6 is noted as an ORF with a role that remains uncertain. The CDR3 length is 17 residues. The trim removed 5 bases at V and 0 bases at J, leaving 5 bases unmatched. The germline CDR1 and CDR2 sequences are FNHDT and SITEND (reference sequence).

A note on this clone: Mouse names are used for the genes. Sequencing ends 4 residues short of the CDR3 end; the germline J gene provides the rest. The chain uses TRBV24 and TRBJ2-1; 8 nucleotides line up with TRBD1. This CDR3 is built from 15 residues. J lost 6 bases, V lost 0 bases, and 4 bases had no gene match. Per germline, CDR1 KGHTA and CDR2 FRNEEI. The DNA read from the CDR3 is TGTGCCAGCAGTCTGTATACCGGGACAGGTGCT. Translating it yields CASSLYTGTGA. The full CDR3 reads CASSLYTGTGAEQFF.

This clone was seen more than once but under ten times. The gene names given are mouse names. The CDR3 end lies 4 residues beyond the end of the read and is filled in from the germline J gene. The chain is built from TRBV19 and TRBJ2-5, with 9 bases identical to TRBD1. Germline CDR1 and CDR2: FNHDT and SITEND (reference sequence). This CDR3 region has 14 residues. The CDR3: CASSIGTGTDTQYF. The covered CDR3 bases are TGTGCCAGCAGTATTGGGACAGGGACGGAC. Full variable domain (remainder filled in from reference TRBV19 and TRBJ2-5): GGIITQTPKFLIGQEGQKLTLKCQQNFNHDTMYWYRQDSGKGLRLIYYSITENDLQKGDLSEGYDASREKKSSFSLTVTSAQKNEMAVFLCASSIGTGTDTQYFGPGTRLLVL.

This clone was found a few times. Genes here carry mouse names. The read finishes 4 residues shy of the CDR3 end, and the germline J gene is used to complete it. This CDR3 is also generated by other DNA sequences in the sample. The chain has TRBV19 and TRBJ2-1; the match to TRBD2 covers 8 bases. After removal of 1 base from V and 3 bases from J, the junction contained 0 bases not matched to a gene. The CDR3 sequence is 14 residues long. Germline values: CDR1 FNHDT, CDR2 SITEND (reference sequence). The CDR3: CASSITGGYAEQFF. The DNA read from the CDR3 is TGTGCCAGCAGTATAACTGGGGGCTATGCT.

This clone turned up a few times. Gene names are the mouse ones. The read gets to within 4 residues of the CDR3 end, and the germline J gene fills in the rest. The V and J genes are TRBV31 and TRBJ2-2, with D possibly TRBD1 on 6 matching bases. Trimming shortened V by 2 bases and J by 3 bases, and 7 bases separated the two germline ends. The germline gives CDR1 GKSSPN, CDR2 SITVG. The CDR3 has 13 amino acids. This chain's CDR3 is CAWSNRDTGQLYF. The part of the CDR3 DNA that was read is TGTGCCTGGAGTAACAGGGACACCGGG.

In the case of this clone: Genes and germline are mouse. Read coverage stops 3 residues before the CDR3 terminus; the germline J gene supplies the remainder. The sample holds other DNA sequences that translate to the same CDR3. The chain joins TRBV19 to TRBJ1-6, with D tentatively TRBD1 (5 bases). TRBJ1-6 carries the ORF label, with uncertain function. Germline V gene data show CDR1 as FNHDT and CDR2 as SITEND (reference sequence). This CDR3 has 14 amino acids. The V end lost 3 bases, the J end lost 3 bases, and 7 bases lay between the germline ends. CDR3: CASSTQGYNSPLYF. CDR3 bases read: TGTGCCAGCAGTACGCAGGGCTATAATTCGCCC.

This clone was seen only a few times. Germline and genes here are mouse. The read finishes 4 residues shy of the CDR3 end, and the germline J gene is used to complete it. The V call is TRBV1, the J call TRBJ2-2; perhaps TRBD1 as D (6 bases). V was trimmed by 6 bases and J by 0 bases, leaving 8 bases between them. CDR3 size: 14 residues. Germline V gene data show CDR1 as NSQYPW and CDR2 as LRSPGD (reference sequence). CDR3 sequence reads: CTCRGTPNTGQLYF. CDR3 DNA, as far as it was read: TGCACCTGCAGAGGGACACCAAACACCGGG.

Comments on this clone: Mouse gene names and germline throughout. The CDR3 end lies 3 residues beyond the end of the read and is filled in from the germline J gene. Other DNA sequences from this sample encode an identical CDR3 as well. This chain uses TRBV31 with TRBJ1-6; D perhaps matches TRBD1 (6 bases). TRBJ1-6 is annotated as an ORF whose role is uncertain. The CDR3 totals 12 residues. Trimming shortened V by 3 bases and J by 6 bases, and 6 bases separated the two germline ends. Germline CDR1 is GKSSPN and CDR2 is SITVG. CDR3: CAWRQGNSPLYF. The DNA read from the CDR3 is TGTGCCTGGAGACAGGGTAATTCGCCC.

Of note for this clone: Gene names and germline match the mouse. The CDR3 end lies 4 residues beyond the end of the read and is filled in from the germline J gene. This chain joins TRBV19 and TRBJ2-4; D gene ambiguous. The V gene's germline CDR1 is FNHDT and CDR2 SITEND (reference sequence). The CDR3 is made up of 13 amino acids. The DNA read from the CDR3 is TGTGCCAGCAGTATTACACCTCCGAAC. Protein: CASSITPPN. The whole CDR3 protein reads CASSITPPNTLYF.

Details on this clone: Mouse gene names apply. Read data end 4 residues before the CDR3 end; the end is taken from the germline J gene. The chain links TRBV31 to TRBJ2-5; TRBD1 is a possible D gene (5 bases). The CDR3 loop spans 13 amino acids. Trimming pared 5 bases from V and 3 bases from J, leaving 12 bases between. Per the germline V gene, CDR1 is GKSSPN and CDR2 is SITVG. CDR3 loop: CAWERGVQDTQYF. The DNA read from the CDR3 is TGTGCCTGGGAGAGGGGAGTTCAAGAC. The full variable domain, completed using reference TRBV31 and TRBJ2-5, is AQTIHQWPVAEIKAVGSPLSLGCTIKGKSSPNLYWYWQATGGTLQQLFYSITVGQVESVVQLNLSASRPKDDQFILSTEKLLLSHSGFYLCAWERGVQDTQYFGPGTRLLVL.

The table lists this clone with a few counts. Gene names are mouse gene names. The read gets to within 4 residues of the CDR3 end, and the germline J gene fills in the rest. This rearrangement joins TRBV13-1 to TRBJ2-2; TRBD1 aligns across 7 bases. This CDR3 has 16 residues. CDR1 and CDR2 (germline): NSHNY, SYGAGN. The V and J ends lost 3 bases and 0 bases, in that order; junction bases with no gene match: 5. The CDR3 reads CASSVRDSSNTGQLYF. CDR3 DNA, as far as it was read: TGTGCCAGCAGTGTCCGGGACAGCTCAAACACCGGG.

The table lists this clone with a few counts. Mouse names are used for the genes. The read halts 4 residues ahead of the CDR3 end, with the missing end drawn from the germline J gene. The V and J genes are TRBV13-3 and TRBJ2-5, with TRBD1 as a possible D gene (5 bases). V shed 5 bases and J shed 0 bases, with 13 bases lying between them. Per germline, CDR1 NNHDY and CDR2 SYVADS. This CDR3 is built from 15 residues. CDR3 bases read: TGTGCCAGCAGCAGAAGGACAATTAACCAAGAC. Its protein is CASSRRTINQD. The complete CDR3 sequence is CASSRRTINQDTQYF.

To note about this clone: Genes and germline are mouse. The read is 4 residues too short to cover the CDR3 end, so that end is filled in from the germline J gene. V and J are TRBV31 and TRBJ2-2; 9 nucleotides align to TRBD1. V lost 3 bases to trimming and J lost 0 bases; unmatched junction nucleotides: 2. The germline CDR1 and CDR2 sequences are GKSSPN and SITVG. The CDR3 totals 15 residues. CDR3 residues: CAWRGTGPNTGQLYF. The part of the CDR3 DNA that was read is TGTGCCTGGAGGGGGACAGGGCCAAACACCGGG.

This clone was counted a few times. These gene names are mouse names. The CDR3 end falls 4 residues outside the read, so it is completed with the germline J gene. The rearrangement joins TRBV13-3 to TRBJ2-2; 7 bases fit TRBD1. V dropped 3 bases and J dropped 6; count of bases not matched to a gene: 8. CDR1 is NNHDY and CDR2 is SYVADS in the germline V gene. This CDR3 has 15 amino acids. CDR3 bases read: TGTGCCAGCAGTGTCGACAGGGCAGATCCCGGG. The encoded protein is CASSVDRADPG. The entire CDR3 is CASSVDRADPGQLYF.

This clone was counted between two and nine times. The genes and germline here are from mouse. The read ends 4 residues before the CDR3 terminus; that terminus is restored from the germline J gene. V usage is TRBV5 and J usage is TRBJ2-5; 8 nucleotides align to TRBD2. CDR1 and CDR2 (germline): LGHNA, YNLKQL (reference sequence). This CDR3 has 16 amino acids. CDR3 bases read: TGTGCCAGCAGCCAAGATGGCTGGGGGGCTGGAGAC. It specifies CASSQDGWGAGD. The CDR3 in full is CASSQDGWGAGDTQYF.